These T cell receptor beta chains were read from a single sample in a study of CD8+CD57+ T cells in acquired aplastic anemia. TCRdb called the reads again in MiXCR, with one record for every CDR3 protein. The sample includes approximately 220,000 distinct CDR3 sequences, around 46% of them seen just once. Source material: sorted CD4+, CD8+, or CD8+CD57+ T cells (not recorded which) from PBMCs. Receptors were obtained from a human donor with aplastic anemia. Both conserved end residues are part of each CDR3. D genes are given only for firm matches. Part of the rows lack a size; the others show once, few, many or a class for expanded clones.

j_call	clone_size	v_call	d_call	cdr3_aa	cdr3_nt
TRBJ1-2	.	TRBV29-1	.	CSVEKGGDIGYGYTF	TGCAGCGTTGAAAAGGGTGGTGACATCGGCTATGGCTACACCTTC
TRBJ2-7	.	TRBV25-1	.	CASRGMGVDEQYF	TGTGCCAGCCGAGGAATGGGGGTCGACGAGCAGTACTTC
TRBJ1-5	.	TRBV7-9	.	CATQLSGGQPQHF	TGTGCCACCCAGCTCAGCGGGGGACAGCCCCAGCATTTT
TRBJ1-5	many	TRBV19	.	CASSRNSNQPQHF	TGTGCCAGTAGTCGGAACTCCAATCAGCCCCAGCATTTT
TRBJ2-3	.	TRBV29-1	.	CSVPRRQGYADTQYF	TGCAGCGTCCCCAGAAGGCAGGGGTATGCAGATACGCAGTATTTT
TRBJ1-1	many	TRBV19	.	CASSIGRAEAFF	TGTGCCAGTAGCATAGGGAGGGCTGAAGCTTTCTTT
TRBJ1-1	many	TRBV10-1	.	CASHLPGLFEAFF	TGCGCCAGCCATCTCCCAGGACTCTTTGAAGCTTTCTTT
TRBJ2-2	many	TRBV10-2	.	CASTSGQYTGELFF	TGCGCCAGCACATCCGGACAGTACACCGGGGAGCTGTTTTTT
TRBJ1-5	few	TRBV7-9	.	CASSLDQSNQPQHF	TGTGCCAGCAGCTTAGACCAAAGCAATCAGCCCCAGCATTTT
TRBJ2-5	.	TRBV29-1	.	CSVELEIQYF	TGCAGCGTTGAACTAGAGATCCAGTACTTC
TRBJ2-7	many	TRBV20-1	.	CSARGGPKVSYEQYF	TGCAGTGCTAGAGGAGGCCCTAAGGTCAGCTACGAGCAGTACTTC
TRBJ2-1	.	TRBV24-1	.	CATSDLGEPEQFF	TGTGCCACCAGTGATTTGGGGGAGCCTGAGCAGTTCTTC
TRBJ2-7	many	TRBV11-2	TRBD2	CASSRLAGEYEQYF	TGTGCCAGCAGCCGACTAGCGGGAGAATACGAGCAGTACTTC
TRBJ2-7	.	TRBV19	.	CASSRIGTEQYF	TGTGCCAGTAGTAGGATTGGGACCGAGCAGTACTTC
TRBJ1-2	.	TRBV2	.	CASSATENYGYTF	TGTGCCAGCAGTGCGACAGAAAACTATGGCTACACCTTC
TRBJ2-1	.	TRBV4-2	.	CASSQEAGTPGAEQFF	TGTGCCAGCAGCCAAGAAGCTGGGACTCCCGGGGCTGAGCAGTTCTTC
TRBJ2-5	.	TRBV7-9	.	CASTLVTAQETQYF	TGTGCCAGCACCTTGGTAACTGCACAAGAGACCCAGTACTTC
TRBJ2-7	few	TRBV20-1	TRBD1	CSARDRVGAYEQYF	TGCAGTGCTAGGGACAGGGTAGGGGCCTACGAGCAGTACTTC
TRBJ2-1	many	TRBV7-3	.	CASSQDRPGSSYNEQFF	TGTGCCAGCAGCCAAGATCGTCCCGGCAGCTCCTACAATGAGCAGTTCTTC
TRBJ2-1	.	TRBV20-1	TRBD2	CSASPSLAGYNEQFF	TGCAGTGCCAGCCCAAGTCTAGCGGGTTACAATGAGCAGTTCTTC
TRBJ2-2	.	TRBV10-3	.	CAIKKVVGNSGELFF	TGTGCCATCAAGAAGGTAGTGGGGAACAGCGGGGAGCTGTTTTTT
TRBJ2-7	many	TRBV3-1	TRBD2	CASSQTSGSSYEQYF	TGTGCCAGCAGCCAAACTAGCGGGAGCTCCTACGAGCAGTACTTC
TRBJ1-5	few	TRBV2	.	CASSVAGHKEETQHF	TGTGCCAGCAGTGTCGCGGGACACAAAGAAGAGACCCAGCATTTT
TRBJ2-1	.	TRBV3-1	.	CASSPRGYEQFF	TGTGCCAGCAGCCCCCGGGGGTATGAGCAGTTCTTC
TRBJ1-1	many	TRBV7-3	TRBD1	CASSLSGGGEAFF	TGTGCCAGCAGCTTATCAGGGGGCGGTGAAGCTTTCTTT
TRBJ2-3	.	TRBV24-1	.	CATSDFGGRRTDTQYF	TGTGCCACCAGTGATTTTGGGGGAAGGAGGACAGATACGCAGTATTTT
TRBJ1-5	many	TRBV4-2	.	CASSKQWYSNQPQHF	TGTGCCAGCAGTAAACAGTGGTATAGCAATCAGCCCCAGCATTTT
TRBJ2-7	.	TRBV19	.	CASSIDLGLLYEQYF	TGTGCCAGTAGTATTGATTTGGGGTTGCTCTACGAGCAGTACTTC
TRBJ1-3	many	TRBV4-3	.	CASSQVPAGTGNTIYF	TGCGCCAGCAGCCAAGTTCCGGCAGGGACTGGAAACACCATATATTTT
TRBJ2-7	many	TRBV5-1	.	CASSLDQTYEQYF	TGCGCCAGCAGCTTGGATCAAACCTACGAGCAGTACTTC
TRBJ1-1	.	TRBV2	.	CASRAPGTGNTEAFF	TGTGCCAGCAGGGCCCCCGGGACGGGAAACACTGAAGCTTTCTTT
TRBJ1-5	once	TRBV4-3	TRBD1	CASSQTTPGQGYSNQPQHF	TGCGCCAGCAGCCAGACAACTCCGGGACAGGGGTATAGCAATCAGCCCCAGCATTTT
TRBJ2-7	many	TRBV14	.	CASSQGPEQYF	TGTGCCAGCAGCCAAGGACCGGAGCAGTACTTC
TRBJ1-1	many	TRBV13	.	CASSPPDRYFEAFF	TGTGCCAGCAGCCCCCCCGACAGGTACTTTGAAGCTTTCTTT
TRBJ2-6	once	TRBV10-3	TRBD2	CAIRHLAGGPGANVLTF	TGTGCCATCAGGCACCTAGCGGGGGGGCCGGGGGCCAACGTCCTGACTTTC
TRBJ2-1	.	TRBV20-1	TRBD2	CSASLASGGHYNEQFF	TGCAGTGCTAGTTTGGCTAGCGGGGGTCACTACAATGAGCAGTTCTTC
TRBJ2-1	many	TRBV20-1	TRBD2	CSARDSGAPNEQFF	TGCAGTGCTAGAGATAGCGGGGCCCCCAATGAGCAGTTCTTC
TRBJ1-3	.	TRBV6-6	.	CASSYSNPGPRSSGNTIYF	TGTGCCAGCAGTTACTCGAATCCGGGGCCCCGAAGCTCTGGAAACACCATATATTTT
TRBJ2-7	many	TRBV12-3/TRBV12-4	.	CASNLQGSAYEQYF	TGTGCCAGCAACTTACAGGGTAGCGCCTACGAGCAGTACTTC
TRBJ1-5	many	TRBV2	TRBD1	CASSLGQGSWVSQPQHF	TGTGCCAGCAGTCTTGGACAGGGTAGCTGGGTTAGTCAGCCCCAGCATTTT
TRBJ1-2	.	TRBV5-1	.	CASSLLDSRNYGYTF	TGCGCCAGCAGCTTGCTGGACAGCCGGAACTATGGCTACACCTTC
TRBJ1-2	.	TRBV5-1	.	CASSGVGYTF	TGTGCCAGCAGCGGGGTCGGCTACACCTTC
TRBJ2-5	.	TRBV19	.	CASSPDLETQYF	TGTGCCAGTAGCCCGGACTTGGAGACCCAGTACTTC
TRBJ1-5	many	TRBV19	.	CASTWRGGNQPQHF	TGTGCCAGTACGTGGAGGGGAGGCAATCAGCCCCAGCATTTT
TRBJ1-6	many	TRBV20-1	TRBD1	CSATTGTGNSPLHF	TGCAGTGCTACTACCGGGACAGGGAATTCACCCCTCCACTTT
TRBJ2-5	.	TRBV6-6	.	CASSYESTGGQETQYF	TGTGCCAGCAGTTACGAGAGTACAGGAGGACAAGAGACCCAGTACTTC
TRBJ2-7	.	TRBV10-3	TRBD2	CASSFVAGTAYEQYF	TGTGCCAGCAGTTTCGTAGCGGGAACCGCCTACGAGCAGTACTTC
TRBJ2-7	many	TRBV7-3	.	CASSPGPTYEQYF	TGTGCCAGCAGCCCGGGGCCTACCTACGAGCAGTACTTC
TRBJ2-1	few	TRBV6-4	TRBD2	CASRGGTTNEQFF	TGTGCCAGCAGGGGGGGGACTACGAATGAGCAGTTCTTC